Sequencing of this T cell receptor (beta chain) was carried out in a study of CD8+ T cells in alopecia areata. Study-wide findings and caveats: Within the top 100, expanded CD8+ clones significantly decreased with tofacitinib, as did scalp clonality.

This clone was seen more than once but under ten times. Its specificity is not known. The CDR3 contains 11 residues. J gave up 6 bases and V 3 bases, and 1 base lay outside the gene matches. CDR1 and CDR2 from the germline V gene are SQVTM and ANQGSEA. cDNA prepared by RNA extraction and subsequent reverse transcription served as the template for sequencing. Using immunoSEQ multiplex PCR, the repertoire was profiled, and TCRdb retains in-frame clones only, with some absent. Of some 210,000 clones in the sample, around 66% were seen once. The treatment was: oral pan-JAK inhibitor, 5-10 mg twice daily. The sequencing used CD4+ T cells sorted from blood, collected at roughly week 45, from a patient treated with tofacitinib. The chain has TRBV29-1 and TRBJ1-1; TRBD1 matches at 7 bases. The TCR originated in a human donor with alopecia areata. The CDR3 DNA reads TGCAGCGTTGAGAGGGGGCCTGAAGCTTTCTTT. Protein: CSVERGPEAFF.